This entry lists 24 T cell receptor delta chains sequenced from one sample in a study of gamma-delta T cells after stem cell transplantation. TCRdb re-called the RT-PCR reads via CATT. The repertoire holds about 11,000 delta-chain clones, with roughly 1.3% as singletons. Material for sequencing was gamma-delta T cells. These receptors were collected from a human donor. It is not recorded whose cells these are; they may come from a transplant donor.

This clone appeared a few times. The protein given by TCRdb reflects a much larger clone and differs at residue 5 from this DNA's translation, likely from a read error; the protein shown is the DNA's translation. The gene calls are TRDV2 and TRDJ1, with D maybe TRDD3 (6 bases). Between the trimmed V and J ends, which lost 3 bases and 2 bases, there was a span of 21 bases. The CDR3 runs to 17 residues. Germline loops: CDR1 GEAIGNYY, CDR2 EKD. The CDR3 loop reads CACDAVSPGTGTDKLIF. The CDR3 nucleotides read TGTGCCTGTGACGCCGTAAGTCCGGGTACTGGGACCGATAAACTCATCTTT.

This clone occurred a few times. Since a much larger clone is just one base distant, this may be a read error. The V call is TRDV2, the J call TRDJ1, with 10 positions matching TRDD3. The CDR3 loop spans 23 amino acids. Looked up from germline, CDR1 is GEAIGNYY and CDR2 is EKD. Here the CDR3 DNA reads TGTGCCTGTGACACGGTGGCCACATCCTGGGGGATAGCCCCTGGGAATATCACCGATAAACTCACCTTT. Translating gives CACDTVATSWGIAPGNITDKLTF.

Regarding this clone: This likely traces to a read error, being one base from a far larger clone. Other DNA sequences in this sample translate to the same CDR3. The chain employs TRDV2 and TRDJ1; 9 bases fit TRDD3. CDR3 length: 16 residues. Germline V lookup: CDR1 GEAIGNYY, CDR2 EKD. The trim removed 3 bases at V and 2 bases at J, leaving 9 bases unmatched. The CDR3 bases are TGTGCCTGTGACCCGCTGGGGGATTTGGCTACCGATAAACTCATCTTT. It is translated as CACDPLGDLATDKLIF.

This clone was counted at least ten times. The J gene is TRDJ1, the V gene TRDV2; a possible D gene is TRDD3 (6 bases). CDR3 length: 19 amino acids. Germline V CDR1 and CDR2: GEAIGNYY, EKD. Trimming took 0 bases from V and 0 from J, leaving 22 bases between them. CDR3 bases: TGTGCCTGTGACACCGTGACGAGTCTGGGGACACCCTACACCGATAAACTCATCTTT. This encodes CACDTVTSLGTPYTDKLIF.

Comments on this clone: TCRdb assigns this DNA the protein of a much larger clone, which departs from its translation at residue 5; this likely reflects a read error, and the protein shown comes from translating the DNA. Other DNA variants within this sample encode the same CDR3. The chain employs TRDV2 and TRDJ1; 9 nucleotides align to TRDD3. CDR3 length: 15 amino acids. Germline lookup yields CDR1 GEAIGNYY and CDR2 EKD. V lost 3 bases, J lost 4 bases, and 8 bases stayed unmatched. The CDR3 DNA follows: TGTGCCTGTGACGCCGTGGGGATACGGGTCGATAAACTCATCTTT. It encodes CACDAVGIRVDKLIF.

On this clone itself: Given a far larger clone just one base away, this is likely a sequencing read error. Other DNA sequences in this sample translate to the same CDR3. This sequence joins TRDV2 and TRDJ1, with 11 bases identical to TRDD3. CDR3 length: 17 residues. The V gene end was trimmed by 1 base and the J gene end by 2 bases; junction bases not matched to a gene: 8. Per the germline V gene, CDR1 is GEAIGNYY and CDR2 is EKD. The CDR3, as DNA: TGTGCCTGTGACACGGTCGGACTGGGGGATAAGACCGATAAACTCATCTTT. Residues: CACDTVGLGDKTDKLIF.

This clone is deemed large (0.1 to 1%). Other DNA sequences in the sample encode the same CDR3. The rearrangement uses TRDV2 and TRDJ1; 10 positions match TRDD3. CDR3 length: 14 amino acids. V gave up 2 bases and J gave up 7 bases; unmatched junction bases: 6. Germline V CDR1 and CDR2: GEAIGNYY, EKD. CDR3 in DNA: TGTGCCTGTGACATTATGGGGGATACCCCTAAACTCATCTTT. Translated: CACDIMGDTPKLIF.

The chain combines TRDV2 with TRDJ1; 12 nucleotides match TRDD3. The CDR3 has 18 amino acids. Germline lookup yields CDR1 GEAIGNYY and CDR2 EKD. V gave up 1 base and J gave up 1 base; unmatched junction bases: 9. The CDR3 nucleotides read TGTGCCTGTGACACTCTACTGGGGGATACTGACGGCACCGATAAACTCATCTTT. It yields the protein CACDTLLGDTDGTDKLIF.

This clone was counted between two and nine times. TCRdb's listed protein matches a much larger clone and diverges from this DNA's translation at residue 6, likely through a read error; the protein shown comes from the DNA. This chain uses TRDV2 with TRDJ1, with 12 bases that match TRDD3. The CDR3 has 19 residues. V dropped 1 base and J dropped 0; count of bases not matched to a gene: 11. The germline CDR1 and CDR2 sequences are GEAIGNYY and EKD. CDR3 loop: CACDTMLGDTPLNTDKLIF. Written as DNA, the CDR3 is TGTGCCTGTGACACTATGCTGGGGGATACGCCCTTGAACACCGATAAACTCATCTTT.

This clone was picked up many times. The genes are TRDV2 and TRDJ1; D perhaps matches TRDD3 (6 bases). The CDR3 spans 17 residues. Germline V CDR1 and CDR2: GEAIGNYY, EKD. Deletions cut 3 bases from V and 2 bases from J, with 21 bases between. The CDR3 loop is CACDGISVGEGTDKLIF. CDR3 DNA: TGTGCCTGTGACGGGATATCCGTTGGCGAAGGTACCGATAAACTCATCTTT.

This clone was seen many times. The chain is built from TRDV2 and TRDJ1, with 11 nucleotides matching TRDD3. The germline CDR1 and CDR2 sequences are GEAIGNYY and EKD. The V segment lost 3 bases and the J segment 3 bases; nucleotides outside the gene matches: 14. CDR3 length: 18 amino acids. CDR3 DNA: TGTGCCTGTGACGACTTGGAGCTGGGGGATACAGAGGCCGATAAACTCATCTTT. Protein sequence: CACDDLELGDTEADKLIF.

This clone was counted a few times. TCRdb's listed protein matches a much larger clone and diverges from this DNA's translation at residue 11, likely through a read error; the protein shown comes from the DNA. V gene TRDV2 combines with J gene TRDJ1; 7 bases line up with TRDD3. The length of the CDR3 is 17 residues. V dropped 4 bases and J dropped 6; count of bases not matched to a gene: 19. Per germline, CDR1 GEAIGNYY and CDR2 EKD. The CDR3 loop reads CACDNVATTGEFHKLIF. The DNA for the CDR3 is TGTGCCTGTGATAACGTTGCTACTACTGGGGAATTTCATAAACTCATCTTT.

This clone showed up many times. V is TRDV2 and J is TRDJ3; 9 bases agree with TRDD3. The CDR3 runs 21 residues. The V segment lost 0 bases and the J segment 1 base; nucleotides outside the gene matches: 12. Per germline, CDR1 GEAIGNYY and CDR2 EKD. The CDR3 sequence is CACDTVGALGDQSWDTRQMFF. The DNA for the CDR3 is TGTGCCTGTGACACCGTCGGTGCACTGGGGGACCAATCCTGGGACACCCGACAGATGTTTTTC.

About this clone: Translating this DNA gives a protein that differs at residue 16 from the TCRdb one, which belongs to a much larger clone; a read error is likely, and the protein shown is this translation. V usage is TRDV2 and J usage is TRDJ1; 13 nucleotides match TRDD3. Germline V gene data show CDR1 as GEAIGNYY and CDR2 as EKD. The CDR3 sequence is 19 residues long. The CDR3 DNA reads as TGTGCCTGTGACACCGTGACTGGGGGATACGCGACTGGTACCGATATACTCATCTTT. Translating it yields CACDTVTGGYATGTDILIF.

This clone has at least ten counts. J is TRDJ1 and V is TRDV2; maybe TRDD2 (5 bases). In germline, CDR1 is GEAIGNYY, CDR2 EKD. Between the trimmed V and J ends, which lost 0 bases and 0 bases, there was a span of 28 bases. CDR3 length: 21 residues. This chain's CDR3 is CACDTGGLLRAPSTYTDKLIF. DNA of the CDR3: TGTGCCTGTGACACCGGCGGACTCCTAAGGGCCCCTTCGACGTACACCGATAAACTCATCTTT.

This clone was counted many times. The chain carries TRDV2 and TRDJ1; D might be TRDD3 (5 bases). Deletions cut 1 base from V and 5 bases from J, with 19 bases between. This CDR3 is 16 amino acids long. Germline CDR1 and CDR2: GEAIGNYY and EKD. The DNA for the CDR3 is TGTGCCTGTGACACGGCTGGGACCCCTAAGGGGGATAAACTCATCTTT. This encodes CACDTAGTPKGDKLIF.

With regard to this clone: This sequence is one base from a far larger clone and is likely a read error. At the DNA level, this CDR3 is encoded by other sequences in the same sample as well. The CDR3 nucleotides are TGTGCCTGTGACTCCGTCGGTGGGGGATATGGGTACACCGATAAACTCATCTTT. Encoded protein: CACDSVGGGYGYTDKLIF. V gene TRDV2 combines with J gene TRDJ1; 9 bases match TRDD3. Germline V gene lookup returns CDR1 GEAIGNYY and CDR2 EKD. Unmatched junction bases numbered 13, after V lost 3 bases and J lost 0 bases. This CDR3 spans 18 amino acids.

A few counts support this clone. This may arise from a read error, as a much more abundant clone is one base away. Other DNA sequences of this sample code for an identical CDR3. This chain joins TRDV2 and TRDJ1, with 8 bases identical to TRDD3. This CDR3 spans 14 amino acids. The germline V gene encodes CDR1 GEAIGNYY and CDR2 EKD. Germline trimming cut 1 base from V and 8 bases from J; bases unmatched to any gene: 8. CDR3 region: CACDTVGDRDKLIF. The CDR3 coding sequence is TGTGCCTGTGACACAGTGGGGGATCGCGACAAACTCATCTTT.

This clone was counted ten times or more. This chain connects TRDV2 to TRDJ1; D ambiguous. Germline CDR1 reads GEAIGNYY; CDR2 reads EKD. Trimming shortened V by 3 bases and J by 2 bases, and 27 bases separated the two germline ends. There are 19 residues in the CDR3. The CDR3 sequence is CACDAVVRVPTQGTDKLIF. The CDR3 DNA follows: TGTGCCTGTGACGCGGTGGTACGAGTTCCAACACAAGGGACCGATAAACTCATCTTT.

This clone was recorded a few times. A far larger clone is just one base off, so this is likely a read error. J is TRDJ1 and V is TRDV2; possibly TRDD3 for D (5 bases). Germline CDR1 GEAIGNYY, CDR2 EKD. V lost 2 bases and J 3 bases, leaving 15 bases between the germline ends. This CDR3 region has 15 residues. Here the CDR3 DNA reads TGTGCCTGTGACAGGGTGGGGCGAGGCGCCGATAAACTCATCTTT. Its translation: CACDRVGRGADKLIF.

This clone appeared many times. The same CDR3 is also encoded by other DNA sequences in this sample. The V call is TRDV2, the J call TRDJ3; the match to TRDD3 covers 12 bases. This CDR3 has 19 amino acids. Trimming removed 0 bases from V and 2 bases from J; junction bases left unmatched: 4. The germline gives CDR1 GEAIGNYY, CDR2 EKD. CDR3 residues: CACDTVLGDTAWDTRQMFF. CDR3 DNA: TGTGCCTGTGACACCGTACTGGGGGATACCGCCTGGGACACCCGACAGATGTTTTTC.

Concerning this clone: TCRdb has a much larger clone's protein, which differs at residue 6 from the translation of this DNA, likely because of a read error; what is shown is the protein translated from the DNA. CDR3: CACVQPGDTGDKLIF. The CDR3 bases are TGTGCCTGTGTCCAACCGGGGGATACAGGCGATAAACTCATCTTT. The rearrangement links TRDV2 to TRDJ1; 9 positions agree with TRDD3. The germline CDR1 and CDR2 sequences are GEAIGNYY and EKD. Trimming took 5 bases from V and 4 from J; bases not matched to a gene: 10. The CDR3 consists of 15 residues.

This clone has only a few counts. This clone may be a read error of a much larger clone one base away. V is TRDV2 and J is TRDJ3, with D possibly matching TRDD3 (5 bases). The CDR3 has 20 amino acids. Germline V gene lookup returns CDR1 GEAIGNYY and CDR2 EKD. The CDR3 here is CACDTAGTPTLSWNTRQMFF. CDR3 sequence (DNA): TGTGCCTGTGACACCGCGGGGACCCCCACCCTCTCCTGGAACACCCGACAGATGTTTTTC.

As concerns this clone: TCRdb attributes to this sequence the protein of a much larger clone, which differs from the DNA translation at residue 15; a read error is likely, and the protein displayed is translated from the DNA. The gene calls are TRDV2 and TRDJ1; TRDD3 matches at 7 bases. This CDR3 is 17 amino acids long. Germline V gives CDR1 GEAIGNYY, CDR2 EKD. The CDR3 protein is CACDAILLGMYTDKVIF. DNA of the CDR3: TGTGCCTGTGACGCCATTTTACTGGGGATGTACACCGATAAAGTCATCTTT.